The TCR beta chain described here comes from a study of blood T cell repertoires in COVID-19 (dated by TCRdb to 2020 to 2021). In the study overall: Samples from collaborators originated in the United States, Italy and Spain and spanned both the acute and convalescent phases of COVID-19. Samples came from the ongoing ImmuneRACE study (first 160 participants) plus 1,254 subjects from 6 global collaborators. The repertoires were released in a freely available public database meant as a resource for research on the immune response to SARS-CoV-2. A de-identified subject ID, COVID-19 status, age in years and sex were almost always included in the sample metadata. The prospective study material was composed of cDNA or gDNA derived from T cells, B-cell-depleted T cells, or PBMCs. HLA class I and class II types, where available, came from metadata supplied by the sample provider rather than from assay-based typing. Deeply sampled blood TCRbeta repertoires from subjects exposed to, actively infected with, or recovered from COVID-19 were included in the dataset. What the research found in general, with its limitations: Clinical and demographic metadata were provided uncurated, with the amount varying by source and participant.

In Seattle, one collaborating source enrolled patients while the infection was active and tracked those patients longitudinally over the course of disease. Each collaborating institution followed its own protocols to collect whole blood in K2EDTA tubes. For TCRbeta analysis, collaborators shipped samples as frozen whole blood, isolated PBMCs, or DNA extracted from either of those sample types. The immunoSEQ Assay, a bias-controlled multiplex PCR, was used to amplify TCRbeta CDR3 regions from genomic DNA. In the original analysis: The number of nucleated cells in each sample was estimated by amplification of reference gene primers within the assay. To quantify the absolute abundance of each unique TCRbeta CDR3 rearrangement, sequence reads were collapsed and filtered. For each sample, productive Simpson clonality was calculated as the square root of Simpson's diversity index across productive rearrangements. TCRdb mirrors the immuneACCESS table, restricted to in-frame sequences. Some clones are absent from its copies; in checked studies, under half trace to an unresolved V gene, and the reason for the others is unknown. The DNA gave D and trimming, while V, J and clone size come from that table. The sample table shows about 200,000 clones, and roughly four fifths are seen once. In total, the top ten clones hold 5.2% of the sample.

Concerning this clone itself: Its recognized antigen is unknown. It has no much larger one-base neighbor in the sample; base qualities were not kept. The identical CDR3 is also encoded by other nucleotide sequences in the sample.

The source is a woman in her sixties or seventies with COVID-19, enrolled during active disease. Input material: peripheral blood.

The DNA reads as follows: TGCGCCAGCAGCTTGGATACAGGCTCTGGAAACACCATATATTTT. Translation gives CASSLDTGSGNTIYF. The V gene is TRBV5-1 and the J gene is TRBJ1-3; 5 matching bases give a weak D call of TRBD1. V was cut back by 0 bases and J by 0 bases, leaving a gap of 7 bases between them. Its CDR3 holds 15 amino acids, cysteine through phenylalanine. The sequence is cut down to CDR3 DNA, 45 bases in frame from base 1. Reading the germline V gene gives CDR1 SGHRS and CDR2 YFSETQ.